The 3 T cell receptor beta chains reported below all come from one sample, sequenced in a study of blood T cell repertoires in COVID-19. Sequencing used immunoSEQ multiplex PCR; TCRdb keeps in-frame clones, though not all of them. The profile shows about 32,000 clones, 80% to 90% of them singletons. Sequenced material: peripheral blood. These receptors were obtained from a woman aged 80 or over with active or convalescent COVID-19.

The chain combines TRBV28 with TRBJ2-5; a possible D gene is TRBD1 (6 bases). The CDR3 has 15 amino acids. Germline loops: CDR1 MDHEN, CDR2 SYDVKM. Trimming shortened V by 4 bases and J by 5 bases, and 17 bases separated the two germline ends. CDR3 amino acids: CASSSLGQGLETQYF. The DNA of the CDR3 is TGTGCCAGCAGTTCACTGGGTCAGGGGCTCGAGACCCAGTACTTC.

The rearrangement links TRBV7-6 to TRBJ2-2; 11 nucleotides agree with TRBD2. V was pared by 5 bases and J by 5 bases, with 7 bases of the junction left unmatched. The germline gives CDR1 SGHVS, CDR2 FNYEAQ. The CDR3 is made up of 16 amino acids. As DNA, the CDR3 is TGTGCCAGCAGCCCCATAGCGGGGGGGCAAACCGGGGAGCTGTTTTTT. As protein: CASSPIAGGQTGELFF.

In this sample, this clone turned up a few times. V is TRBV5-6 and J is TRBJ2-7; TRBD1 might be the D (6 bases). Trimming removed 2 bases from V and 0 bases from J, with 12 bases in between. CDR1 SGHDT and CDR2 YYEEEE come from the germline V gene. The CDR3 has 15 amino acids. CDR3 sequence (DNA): TGTGCCAGCAGCTTATCTTGGACAGTCTCCTACGAGCAGTACTTC. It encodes CASSLSWTVSYEQYF.